This T cell receptor beta chain was found in a study of PD-L1 blockade in urothelial cancer. Stated time point: pretreatment peripheral blood. Sequencing used immunoSEQ multiplex PCR; TCRdb keeps in-frame clones, though not all of them. Of over 100,000 clones in the sample, about 88% were seen once. In regard to this clone: Antigen specificity is unknown.

The study, taken as a whole, reports: Sub-median blood TCR clonality before treatment predicted longer survival.

The source of this sequence is a man between 45 and 60 years old with urothelial cancer. Sequences were derived from PBMCs, sampled around atezolizumab (anti-PD-L1) treatment.

CDR3 region: CASTPPGTGDEKLFF. CDR3 DNA: TGTGCCAGTACCCCCCCCGGGACAGGGGATGAAAAACTGTTTTTT. The chain carries TRBV19 and TRBJ1-4; TRBD1 matches at 10 bases. This CDR3 is built from 15 residues. The V and J ends lost 7 bases and 6 bases, in that order; junction bases with no gene match: 8. The germline CDR1 and CDR2 sequences are LNHDA and SQIVND (reference sequence).